The 30 T cell receptor beta chains below were found in one sample sequenced in a study of T cells after yellow fever vaccination. MiXCR was run by TCRdb on the 5' RACE reads, yielding one entry per CDR3 protein. Among about 350,000 distinct CDR3 sequences, roughly 3.9% were seen once, and the ten largest hold 20% to 25%. The sample was PBMCs, taken 5 days after the yellow fever booster vaccination. These receptors originate from a man aged 18-30 years who received the YFV17D yellow fever vaccine.

This chain links TRBV4-3 with TRBJ2-6; D perhaps matches TRBD1 (5 bases). Germline-derived CDR1 and CDR2 are LGHNA and YSLEER. The CDR3 runs 16 residues. V was trimmed by 2 bases and J by 2 bases, leaving 10 bases between them. CDR3 DNA sequence: TGCGCCAGCAGCCAAAAGGGGTTCGCTGGGGCCAACGTCCTGACTTTC. It is translated as CASSQKGFAGANVLTF.

The sample holds many counts of this clonotype. V and J are TRBV20-1 and TRBJ2-3, with a weak D call TRBD1 (5 bases). Trimming cost V 0 bases and J 9 bases, with 10 bases left between them. Germline V gene sequence: CDR1 DFQATT, CDR2 SNEGSKA (reference sequence). The CDR3 length is 12 residues. The chain's CDR3 is CSARDRGSTQYF. CDR3 coding DNA: TGCAGTGCTAGAGATAGGGGCTCGACGCAGTATTTT.

This clonotype was detected a few times. This chain connects TRBV21-1 to TRBJ2-7; the table assigns TRBD1, which was not confirmed against the DNA. TRBV21-1 constitutes a pseudogene. The CDR3 runs 14 residues. The CDR3 DNA is TGTGCCAGCAGCTCCGAAGGGGGGGTAAACGAGCAGTACTTC. Protein product: CASSSEGGVNEQYF.

This clonotype was observed at least ten times. The genes are TRBV6-5 and TRBJ1-1; TRBD1 might be the D (6 bases). In germline, CDR1 is MNHEY, CDR2 SVGAGI. The V end was cut by 0 bases, the J end by 10 bases, with 12 bases between. The CDR3 is 13 residues long. This CDR3 is CASSYSGAGVAFF. The CDR3 DNA reads TGTGCCAGCAGTTACTCGGGTGCAGGGGTAGCTTTCTTT.

This clonotype was observed a handful of times. CDR3 DNA sequence: TGCAGTGCTAGAGATCCGGCGGGGGGGCCCTACGAGCAGTACTTC. It translates to CSARDPAGGPYEQYF. This sequence joins TRBV20-1 and TRBJ2-7, with TRBD2 identical over 9 bases. The CDR3 loop spans 15 amino acids. Germline-derived CDR1 and CDR2 are DFQATT and SNEGSKA (reference sequence). Unmatched junction bases numbered 5, after V lost 0 bases and J lost 2 bases.

This clonotype was seen only a few times. J is TRBJ1-2 and V is TRBV24-1, with a tentative D call TRBD1 (6 bases). The CDR3 is 14 residues long. Germline V gene data show CDR1 as KGHDR and CDR2 as SFDVKD. Trimming removed 3 bases from V and 2 bases from J, with 9 bases in between. The CDR3 nucleotides are TGTGCCACCAGTGATGGTGGGGGCAACTATGGCTACACCTTC. Translation gives CATSDGGGNYGYTF.

The chain recombines TRBV3-1 with TRBJ1-3; D gene ambiguous. Trimming took 1 base from V and 0 from J, leaving 7 bases between them. The CDR3 is 15 amino acids. In germline, CDR1 is LGHDT, CDR2 YNNKEL (reference sequence). DNA for the CDR3: TGTGCCAGCAGCCAAGTGCCCGACTCTGGAAACACCATATATTTT. Translation gives CASSQVPDSGNTIYF. The variable domain in full, completed from reference TRBV3-1 and TRBJ1-3, reads DTAVSQTPKYLVTQMGNDKSIKCEQNLGHDTMYWYKQDSKKFLKIMFSYNNKELIINETVPNRFSPKSPDKAHLNLHINSLELGDSAVYFCASSQVPDSGNTIYFGEGSWLTVV.

The gene calls are TRBV4-2 and TRBJ2-7, with D possibly TRBD1 on 5 matching bases. Germline V gene sequence: CDR1 LGHNA, CDR2 YNFKEQ. The CDR3 sequence is 16 residues long. V was trimmed by 0 bases and J by 7 bases, leaving 19 bases between them. The CDR3 region is CASSQDQATAQLEQYF. As DNA, the CDR3 is TGTGCCAGCAGCCAAGATCAAGCGACAGCCCAACTGGAGCAGTACTTC.

Ten or more counts support this clonotype. The chain uses TRBV5-1 and TRBJ2-5; D is unclear. Germline V gene data show CDR1 as SGHRS and CDR2 as YFSETQ. The CDR3 has 15 residues. With 4 bases removed from V and 4 bases from J, the gap between germline ends came to 17 bases. CDR3 sequence: CASSPGLKGGETQYF. The CDR3 coding sequence is TGCGCCAGCAGCCCTGGGCTGAAAGGTGGAGAGACCCAGTACTTC. The variable domain in full, with the rest retrieved from reference TRBV5-1 and TRBJ2-5, is KAGVTQTPRYLIKTRGQQVTLSCSPISGHRSVSWYQQTPGQGLQFLFEYFSETQRNKGNFPGRFSGRQFSNSRSEMNVSTLELGDSALYLCASSPGLKGGETQYFGPGTRLLVL.

This clonotype was observed a handful of times. The chain combines TRBV4-1 with TRBJ2-5, with a tentative D call TRBD1 (5 bases). The V gene lost 3 bases and the J gene lost 5 bases, with 16 bases spanning the gap. CDR3 length equals 15 residues. The V gene's germline CDR1 is MGHRA and CDR2 YSYEKL. CDR3 sequence (DNA): TGCGCCAGCAGCCACCGCCTGACAGCTCAGGAGACCCAGTACTTC. It is translated as CASSHRLTAQETQYF.

This clonotype was detected many times. The CDR3 here is CASSLGTGGKAFF. The CDR3 DNA follows: TGTGCCAGCAGCCTAGGGACAGGCGGAAAAGCTTTCTTT. This chain uses TRBV7-3 with TRBJ1-1; the match to TRBD1 covers 8 bases. There are 13 residues in the CDR3. Germline CDR1 reads SGHTA; CDR2 reads FQGTGA. J lost 9 bases, V lost 5 bases, and 8 bases had no gene match. Complete variable domain (other parts from reference TRBV7-3 and TRBJ1-1): GAGVSQTPSNKVTEKGKYVELRCDPISGHTALYWYRQSLGQGPEFLIYFQGTGAADDSGLPNDRFFAVRPEGSVSTLKIQRTERGDSAVYLCASSLGTGGKAFFGQGTRLTVV.

V usage is TRBV30 and J usage is TRBJ1-2; D call uncertain. Per the germline V gene, CDR1 is GTSNPN and CDR2 is SVGIG (reference sequence). V was cut by 5 bases and J by 0 bases, with 10 bases left in between. There are 13 residues in the CDR3. The CDR3, as DNA: TGTGCCTGGTGGGATCTAGCTAACTATGGCTACACCTTC. Translated, it gives CAWWDLANYGYTF.

This clonotype was counted only a few times. The V gene is TRBV7-2, the J gene TRBJ2-4; no definite D call. The germline CDR1 and CDR2 sequences are SGHTA and FQGNSA. Trimming cost V 4 bases and J 7 bases, with 14 bases left between them. The CDR3 runs to 14 residues. The chain's CDR3 is CASSSRGAVNIQYF. As DNA, the CDR3 is TGTGCCAGCAGCTCCCGCGGCGCCGTGAACATTCAGTACTTC.

This chain connects TRBV11-2 to TRBJ2-1; D is unresolved. V dropped 4 bases and J dropped 3 bases, with 7 bases sitting between them. Germline CDR1 SGHAT, CDR2 FQNNGV. The CDR3 extends over 13 amino acids. The CDR3 sequence is CASSSDHYNEQFF. The CDR3 nucleotides are TGTGCCAGCAGCTCCGACCACTACAATGAGCAGTTCTTC.

The V call is TRBV7-7, the J call TRBJ2-3, with D hard to call. Germline V gene lookup returns CDR1 SSHAT and CDR2 FNYEAQ (reference sequence). V was trimmed by 8 bases and J by 2 bases, leaving 11 bases between them. This CDR3 region has 13 residues. The CDR3 is CASAELPTDTQYF. CDR3 coding DNA: TGTGCCAGCGCCGAGCTTCCCACAGATACGCAGTATTTT.

This clonotype was counted ten times or more. The CDR3 loop is CASSLGPRADTQYF. The CDR3 DNA follows: TGTGCCAGCAGCTTAGGGCCCCGAGCAGATACGCAGTATTTT. This chain links TRBV11-2 with TRBJ2-3; D remains unclear. The CDR3 contains 14 residues. Trimming took 1 base from V and 4 from J, leaving 9 bases between them. The germline gives CDR1 SGHAT, CDR2 FQNNGV.

V is TRBV15 and J is TRBJ1-1; the D is unclear. The V gene's germline CDR1 is LNHNV and CDR2 YYDKDF (reference sequence). Deletions cut 0 bases from V and 4 bases from J, with 6 bases between. CDR3 length equals 13 residues. The CDR3 protein is CATSRDLSTEAFF. The CDR3 nucleotides read TGTGCCACCAGCAGAGATCTTAGCACTGAAGCTTTCTTT. Together with reference TRBV15 and TRBJ1-1, the CDR3 gives the full variable domain: DAMVIQNPRYQVTQFGKPVTLSCSQTLNHNVMYWYQQKSSQAPKLLFHYYDKDFNNEADTPDNFQSRRPNTSFCFLDIRSPGLGDTAMYLCATSRDLSTEAFFGQGTRLTVV.

This sequence joins TRBV19 and TRBJ1-6; maybe TRBD1 (6 bases). The germline V and J ends were trimmed by 5 bases and 7 bases, with 6 bases remaining between them. The V gene's germline CDR1 is LNHDA and CDR2 SQIVND (reference sequence). The CDR3 runs 12 residues. The CDR3 DNA reads as TGTGCCAGTAGTCAGGGGAATTCACCCCTCCACTTT. Amino acids: CASSQGNSPLHF.

This clonotype has more than one count but fewer than ten. This chain links TRBV5-5 with TRBJ2-1; 7 bases map to TRBD1. Looked up from germline, CDR1 is SGHKS and CDR2 is YYEKEE (reference sequence). The V and J ends lost 1 base and 7 bases, in that order; junction bases with no gene match: 5. The CDR3 covers 14 residues. CDR3 nucleotides: TGTGCCAGCAGCTTGAGGCAGGGGGTAAATGAGCAGTTCTTC. Translating gives CASSLRQGVNEQFF.

This clonotype was picked up many times. The chain employs TRBV12-3 or TRBV12-4 and TRBJ1-3; D not resolved. This CDR3 region has 14 residues. Trimming took 6 bases from V and 1 from J, leaving 10 bases between them. CDR3 protein: CASRRPLSGNTIYF. In DNA, the CDR3 is TGTGCCAGCAGGAGACCGTTATCTGGAAACACCATATATTTT.

The table lists this clonotype with many counts. The rearrangement joins TRBV20-1 to TRBJ2-5; no clear D gene. CDR3 size: 15 residues. Germline loops: CDR1 DFQATT, CDR2 SNEGSKA (reference sequence). Trimming removed 1 base at V and 5 bases at J, with 17 bases between. CDR3 loop: CSARAVVEQLETQYF. The CDR3 region has the DNA TGCAGTGCTAGAGCTGTGGTTGAACAGTTGGAGACCCAGTACTTC.

V and J are TRBV15 and TRBJ2-1; 9 bases are shared with TRBD1. The germline V gene encodes CDR1 LNHNV and CDR2 YYDKDF (reference sequence). CDR3 length: 15 amino acids. J gave up 3 bases and V 3 bases, and 3 bases lay outside the gene matches. In nucleotides, the CDR3 is TGTGCCACCAGCAGGGGACAGGGAAACTACAATGAGCAGTTCTTC. Translation gives CATSRGQGNYNEQFF.

This clonotype appeared many times. The J gene is TRBJ2-1, the V gene TRBV4-1; 12 bases align to TRBD2. CDR3 size: 17 residues. Germline V CDR1 and CDR2: MGHRA, YSYEKL. V lost 4 bases to trimming and J lost 5 bases; unmatched junction nucleotides: 9. The CDR3: CASSRRLAGVNDNEQFF. The CDR3 nucleotides read TGCGCCAGCAGCCGTCGACTAGCGGGGGTGAACGACAATGAGCAGTTCTTC.

V gene TRBV29-1 combines with J gene TRBJ1-5; D is uncertain. CDR1 and CDR2 (germline): SQVTM, ANQGSEA. This CDR3 is 11 amino acids long. Trimming removed 8 bases from V and 6 bases from J, with 11 bases in between. The DNA for the CDR3 is TGCAGCCACGACCCTATTCAGCCCCAGCATTTT. Amino acids: CSHDPIQPQHF.

The rearrangement links TRBV12-3 or TRBV12-4 to TRBJ2-6, with D hard to call. The CDR3 sequence is 12 residues long. V shed 10 bases and J shed 0 bases, with 4 bases lying between them. CDR3 amino acids: CATCSGANVLTF. DNA of the CDR3: TGTGCCACCTGCTCTGGGGCCAACGTCCTGACTTTC.

This clonotype has at least ten counts. The rearrangement joins TRBV25-1 to TRBJ1-1; D ambiguous. Germline-derived CDR1 and CDR2 are MGHDK and SYGVNS. The CDR3 is 14 amino acids. V lost 7 bases and J 3 bases, leaving 15 bases between the germline ends. This CDR3 is CASTSLGRDTEAFF. CDR3 in DNA: TGTGCCAGCACCTCCCTGGGGAGGGACACTGAAGCTTTCTTT.

This clonotype was recorded many times. The chain couples TRBV20-1 to TRBJ1-1; no clear D. This CDR3 contains 11 residues. V dropped 3 bases and J dropped 1 base, with 3 bases sitting between them. CDR1 DFQATT and CDR2 SNEGSKA come from the germline V gene (reference sequence). Here the CDR3 reads CSASRNTEAFF. The CDR3 DNA is TGCAGTGCTAGCAGGAACACTGAAGCTTTCTTT.

The chain combines TRBV20-1 with TRBJ2-3; 11 nucleotides align to TRBD2. The length of the CDR3 is 14 residues. J lost 6 bases, V lost 4 bases, and 6 bases had no gene match. CDR1 DFQATT and CDR2 SNEGSKA come from the germline V gene (reference sequence). CDR3 protein: CSANLAGGWDTQYF. The CDR3 region has the DNA TGCAGTGCTAACCTAGCGGGGGGTTGGGATACGCAGTATTTT.

This clonotype turned up a few times. The rearrangement joins TRBV5-1 to TRBJ2-5, with 9 nucleotides matching TRBD2. The CDR3 consists of 15 residues. Germline V gene data show CDR1 as SGHRS and CDR2 as YFSETQ. V shed 3 bases and J 3 bases; nucleotides not matched to a gene: 6. CDR3 nucleotides: TGCGCCAGCAGCTCTTTAGCGGGGGCTGAAGAGACCCAGTACTTC. Translated, it gives CASSSLAGAEETQYF.

This sequence joins TRBV6-5 and TRBJ2-5; tentative D call: TRBD2 (7 bases). Germline CDR1 and CDR2: MNHEY and SVGAGI. The V end lost 5 bases, the J end lost 1 base, and 20 bases lay between the germline ends. The CDR3 spans 17 residues. This chain's CDR3 is CASSTVPGGRRQETQYF. For the CDR3, the DNA is TGTGCCAGCAGTACAGTTCCGGGGGGCAGGCGCCAAGAGACCCAGTACTTC.